Listed here are 25 T cell receptor beta chains from one sample, sequenced in a study of response to subunit inactivated influenza vaccine. TCRdb reanalysed the RT-PCR reads using MiXCR and keeps one entry per CDR3 protein. The sample shows hundreds of thousands of distinct CDR3 sequences, approximately 14% of them seen only once. The source material was PBMCs from blood, sampled approximately 15 days before vaccination. The receptor source for this set is a man aged 45 to 65 who received an inactivated influenza vaccine.

This clonotype was counted a few times. The CDR3 is CSASLSPTRSLHF. CDR3 nucleotides: TGCAGTGCTAGTCTATCCCCGACTCGATCCCTCCACTTT. J is TRBJ1-6 and V is TRBV20-1; D gene unclear. Germline V CDR1 and CDR2: DFQATT, SNEGSKA (reference sequence). The CDR3 totals 13 residues. V was trimmed by 3 bases and J by 14 bases, leaving 17 bases between them.

This clonotype was observed at least ten times. The chain combines TRBV4-3 with TRBJ2-1, with 10 bases lining up with TRBD1. The CDR3 length is 17 residues. V dropped 0 bases and J dropped 8; count of bases not matched to a gene: 10. Per the germline V gene, CDR1 is LGHNA and CDR2 is YSLEER. The CDR3 is CASSQDDRGRLSDEQFF. The CDR3 DNA sequence: TGCGCCAGCAGCCAAGATGACAGGGGGCGTCTTAGCGATGAGCAGTTCTTC.

The chain recombines TRBV5-5 with TRBJ1-5, with 12 nucleotides matching TRBD1. J was trimmed by 4 bases and V by 2 bases; bases with no gene match: 4. This CDR3 comprises 16 residues. Germline V gene data show CDR1 as SGHKS and CDR2 as YYEKEE (reference sequence). The CDR3 loop is CASSFRGQGANQPQHF. The CDR3 DNA reads as TGTGCCAGCAGCTTCCGGGGACAGGGGGCGAATCAGCCCCAGCATTTT.

This clonotype showed up just a few times. The rearrangement links TRBV11-2 to TRBJ2-3; D may be TRBD2 (5 bases). V was shortened by 1 base and J by 1 base, with 15 bases between the two germline ends. The CDR3 is 17 amino acids. Looked up from germline, CDR1 is SGHAT and CDR2 is FQNNGV. This CDR3 reads CASSLVAYHSGTDTQYF. CDR3 in DNA: TGTGCCAGCAGCTTAGTAGCGTACCACTCTGGCACAGATACGCAGTATTTT.

The rearrangement joins TRBV5-4 to TRBJ2-1; 7 bases are shared with TRBD1. CDR1 is SGHNT, CDR2 YYREEE, per germline (reference sequence). The V segment lost 0 bases and the J segment 5 bases; nucleotides outside the gene matches: 8. The CDR3 sequence is 16 residues long. The CDR3 nucleotides are TGTGCCAGCAGCTTGGGACACCCCACAGGGGACAATGAGCAGTTCTTC. Translating it yields CASSLGHPTGDNEQFF.

This clonotype was counted only a few times. The chain links TRBV5-1 to TRBJ2-1; 9 bases line up with TRBD1. The V segment lost 7 bases and the J segment 7 bases; nucleotides outside the gene matches: 9. Germline CDR1 and CDR2: SGHRS and YFSETQ. CDR3 length: 14 amino acids. CDR3 region: CASSGQGTGNEQFF. The CDR3 nucleotides read TGCGCCAGCTCGGGACAGGGCACGGGAAATGAGCAGTTCTTC. Together with reference TRBV5-1 and TRBJ2-1, the CDR3 gives the full variable domain: KAGVTQTPRYLIKTRGQQVTLSCSPISGHRSVSWYQQTPGQGLQFLFEYFSETQRNKGNFPGRFSGRQFSNSRSEMNVSTLELGDSALYLCASSGQGTGNEQFFGPGTRLTVL.

This clonotype was counted between two and nine times. V is TRBV29-1 and J is TRBJ2-2; TRBD1 matches at 8 bases. V lost 5 bases and J lost 5; bases outside the gene matches: 13. This CDR3 contains 16 residues. Germline values: CDR1 SQVTM, CDR2 ANQGSEA. The CDR3 reads CSVSSPGGRGTGELFF. DNA for the CDR3: TGCAGCGTTTCATCCCCAGGGGGCAGGGGGACCGGGGAGCTGTTTTTT.

This chain links TRBV7-2 with TRBJ2-5, with TRBD2 as a possible D gene (6 bases). The CDR3 extends over 13 amino acids. Germline-derived CDR1 and CDR2 are SGHTA and FQGNSA. The germline V and J ends were trimmed by 8 bases and 1 base, with 11 bases remaining between them. This CDR3 is CASAGGFQETQYF. The CDR3 nucleotides are TGTGCCAGCGCTGGGGGGTTCCAAGAGACCCAGTACTTC.

This clonotype occurred a few times. The chain couples TRBV5-1 to TRBJ2-1; no definite D call. Germline CDR1 is SGHRS and CDR2 is YFSETQ. V gave up 6 bases and J gave up 0 bases, with 13 bases separating them. CDR3 size: 15 residues. The CDR3 reads CASTQALSSYNEQFF. CDR3 sequence (DNA): TGCGCCAGCACTCAAGCATTGAGCTCCTACAATGAGCAGTTCTTC.

The V gene is TRBV20-1, the J gene TRBJ2-7; D unclear. The length of the CDR3 is 12 residues. Deletions cut 6 bases from V and 0 bases from J, with 9 bases between. Germline CDR1 DFQATT, CDR2 SNEGSKA (reference sequence). Written as DNA, the CDR3 is TGCAGTGCCCAGCCTAGCTCCTACGAGCAGTACTTC. This translates into CSAQPSSYEQYF.

This clonotype appeared many times. V usage is TRBV28 and J usage is TRBJ1-2; perhaps TRBD1 as D (5 bases). This CDR3 is built from 15 residues. CDR1 is MDHEN and CDR2 is SYDVKM in the germline V gene. Trimming pared 8 bases from V and 1 base from J, leaving 17 bases between. CDR3 in DNA: TGTGCCAGCGTCCTCCAGGGAAACAATAACTATGGCTACACCTTC. It is translated as CASVLQGNNNYGYTF.

This clonotype was seen a few times. The J gene is TRBJ2-5, the V gene TRBV5-1, with 11 bases lining up with TRBD2. This CDR3 spans 18 amino acids. Germline values: CDR1 SGHRS, CDR2 YFSETQ. Losses at the gene ends were 4 bases for V and 2 bases for J; bases not matched to a gene: 13. In DNA, the CDR3 is TGCGCCAGCAGCACCCTCCCTCGACTAGCGGGGTTACAAGAGACCCAGTACTTC. Its protein is CASSTLPRLAGLQETQYF.

This clonotype was picked up a small number of times. The chain has TRBV4-3 and TRBJ1-2, with 7 bases lining up with TRBD1. The CDR3 is made up of 16 amino acids. The V gene's germline CDR1 is LGHNA and CDR2 YSLEER. V was pared by 0 bases and J by 5 bases, with 9 bases of the junction left unmatched. This chain's CDR3 is CASSQDPAQGKYGYTF. The DNA for the CDR3 is TGCGCCAGCAGCCAAGATCCGGCACAGGGGAAGTATGGCTACACCTTC.

The chain uses TRBV2 and TRBJ1-1, with a weak D call TRBD1 (6 bases). This CDR3 has 15 residues. Per the germline V gene, CDR1 is SNHLY and CDR2 is FYNNEI. V was pared by 5 bases and J by 6 bases, with 19 bases between. The CDR3 DNA reads as TGTGCCAGCAGTCCCTTCGCAGGGGAATTCTCTGAAGCTTTCTTT. Its protein is CASSPFAGEFSEAFF. The variable domain in full, completed from reference TRBV2 and TRBJ1-1, reads EPEVTQTPSHQVTQMGQEVILRCVPISNHLYFYWYRQILGQKVEFLVSFYNNEISEKSEIFDDQFSVERPDGSNFTLKIRSTKLEDSAMYFCASSPFAGEFSEAFFGQGTRLTVV.

This clonotype has ten or more counts. The V call is TRBV12-3 or TRBV12-4, the J call TRBJ2-3; D not certain. This CDR3 has 12 amino acids. The ends were cut back, 5 bases at V and 3 bases at J, with 6 bases in the middle. CDR3 sequence (DNA): TGTGCCAGCAGTGCCGGGACAGATACGCAGTATTTT. Translated, it gives CASSAGTDTQYF.

The table lists this clonotype with many counts. The rearrangement links TRBV5-1 to TRBJ2-7, with D unresolved. Germline CDR1 is SGHRS and CDR2 is YFSETQ. V lost 1 base and J lost 0, with 14 bases in between. The CDR3 is made up of 16 amino acids. DNA for the CDR3: TGCGCCAGCAGCTTGACCACACTCATCTACTCCTACGAGCAGTACTTC. It is translated as CASSLTTLIYSYEQYF.

The chain has TRBV6-1 and TRBJ1-2; 9 bases line up with TRBD1. The V gene's germline CDR1 is MNHNS and CDR2 SASEGT. The CDR3 is 15 amino acids. Losses at the gene ends were 5 bases for V and 4 bases for J; bases not matched to a gene: 8. In DNA, the CDR3 is TGTGCCAGCAGTCAAACAGGGGGCCAGGGCTATGGCTACACCTTC. This codes for CASSQTGGQGYGYTF.

V is TRBV6-2 or TRBV6-3 and J is TRBJ2-6, with D unresolved. The CDR3 has 15 amino acids. Germline V lookup: CDR1 MNHEY, CDR2 SVGEGT. V lost 6 bases and J lost 4, with 13 bases in between. The CDR3 bases are TGTGCCAGCAGCCATGCCTCGGTCGGGGCCAACGTCCTGACTTTC. Amino acid sequence: CASSHASVGANVLTF.

The CDR3, as DNA: TGTGCCAGCAGTTTTGAGCAGGGACAGGTCGCCAAAAACATTCAGTACTTC. Translating gives CASSFEQGQVAKNIQYF. V gene TRBV28 combines with J gene TRBJ2-4; 8 bases agree with TRBD1. J lost 1 base, V lost 3 bases, and 8 bases had no gene match. This CDR3 is 17 amino acids long. Germline-derived CDR1 and CDR2 are MDHEN and SYDVKM.

This clonotype was found a few times. The chain joins TRBV4-3 to TRBJ2-5; TRBD2 matches at 8 bases. The CDR3 covers 15 residues. Per the germline V gene, CDR1 is LGHNA and CDR2 is YSLEER. The V and J ends lost 0 bases and 5 bases, in that order; junction bases with no gene match: 5. DNA for the CDR3: TGCGCCAGCAGCCAAGATTTTACGGGAGGGGAGACCCAGTACTTC. Translated, it gives CASSQDFTGGETQYF.

This clonotype appeared many times. The J gene is TRBJ2-5, the V gene TRBV12-3 or TRBV12-4; possibly TRBD1 for D (5 bases). The CDR3 spans 14 residues. V shed 7 bases and J shed 5 bases, with 17 bases lying between them. CDR3 DNA: TGTGCCAGCACCAAATTGGGGCTTGGGGAGACCCAGTACTTC. Its translation is CASTKLGLGETQYF.

CDR3 sequence: CASSLFSSGANVLTF. DNA of the CDR3: TGCGCCAGCAGCTTGTTCTCCTCTGGGGCCAACGTCCTGACTTTC. The rearrangement links TRBV5-1 to TRBJ2-6; D remains unclear. Per germline, CDR1 SGHRS and CDR2 YFSETQ. V gave up 1 base and J gave up 0 bases, with 5 bases separating them. This CDR3 contains 15 residues.

The rearrangement joins TRBV30 to TRBJ2-5, with D perhaps TRBD1 (6 bases). Germline-derived CDR1 and CDR2 are GTSNPN and SVGIG (reference sequence). Trimming took 5 bases from V and 5 from J, leaving 21 bases between them. The length of the CDR3 is 15 residues. The CDR3 loop reads CAWDVGTILRETQYF. In DNA, the CDR3 is TGTGCCTGGGATGTCGGGACAATCTTACGGGAGACCCAGTACTTC.

This clonotype has more than one count but fewer than ten. The chain is built from TRBV2 and TRBJ2-7; tentative D call: TRBD1 (6 bases). V lost 7 bases, J lost 7 bases, and 29 bases lay in between. Germline V gene data show CDR1 as SNHLY and CDR2 as FYNNEI. This CDR3 has 17 amino acids. The CDR3 coding sequence is TGTGCCAGCAAAAGGTCACAGGTGGACAGTTCCTTGGAGGAGCAGTACTTC. Translating gives CASKRSQVDSSLEEQYF.

The chain links TRBV19 to TRBJ1-5; no definite D call. Trimming pared 5 bases from V and 5 bases from J, leaving 10 bases between. Germline V gives CDR1 LNHDA, CDR2 SQIVND (reference sequence). The CDR3 totals 13 residues. The DNA of the CDR3 is TGTGCCAGTAGTTCGGCTGAGGATCAGCCCCAGCATTTT. This encodes CASSSAEDQPQHF.